This T cell receptor (beta chain) was recovered during a study of cytomegalovirus exposure and HLA in healthy donors. As concerns this clone: Its antigen is undetermined.

It was with 60 Vbeta and 13 Jbeta primers that the PCR ran. Data came from immunoSEQ multiplex PCR; TCRdb stores just in-frame clones and leaves some out. In total, the table holds about 100,000 clones. Findings and caveats of the study: Both high specificity and high sensitivity reportedly marked the classifier's diagnosis of cytomegalovirus status. The study carried out a later analysis of TCR beta sequences. It associated approximately 16,000 of them with specific HLA alleles at a false discovery rate of 0.05.

CDR1 is GTSNPN and CDR2 is SVGIG in the germline V gene (reference sequence). Trimming took 4 bases from V and 2 from J, leaving 17 bases between them. This CDR3 has 15 amino acids. The sequenced material came from PBMCs. The source of this sequence is a middle-aged man in good health and CMV-seronegative. The rearrangement uses TRBV30 and TRBJ2-5, with a possible D match to TRBD2 (6 bases). The CDR3 spells CAWNPRDFTQETQYF. In DNA form, the CDR3 reads TGTGCCTGGAACCCTCGGGACTTCACGCAAGAGACCCAGTACTTC. The full variable domain, completed using reference TRBV30 and TRBJ2-5, is SQTIHQWPATLVQPVGSPLSLECTVEGTSNPNLYWYRQAAGRGLQLLFYSVGIGQISSEVPQNLSASRPQDRQFILSSKKLLLSDSGFYLCAWNPRDFTQETQYFGPGTRLLVL.